This is a list of T cell receptor beta chains from one sample in a study of cytomegalovirus exposure and HLA in healthy donors. Some clones are missing from TCRdb's copy, which holds only in-frame ones; the method was immunoSEQ multiplex PCR. The table lists about 200,000 clones, more than 60% of them singletons. The sequencing input was PBMCs. These receptor sequences come from a man aged 50-59 years in good health and CMV-seronegative. Both conserved end residues are part of each CDR3. A D gene is named only where the DNA matches it firmly. Only part of the rows carry a size: once, few, many, or a class if the clone is expanded.

- TRBJ1-1 - TRBV28 CASSGRASNTEAFF TGTGCCAGCAGTGGGAGGGCCTCTAACACTGAAGCTTTCTTT
- TRBJ2-3 TRBD2 TRBV30 CAWSSPGLAGAGDTQYF TGTGCCTGGAGCAGCCCCGGACTAGCGGGAGCGGGAGATACGCAGTATTTT
- TRBJ1-2 TRBD1 TRBV4-1 CASSQVVSGGDYGYTF TGCGCCAGCAGCCAAGTCGTTTCAGGGGGCGACTATGGCTACACCTTC
- TRBJ1-1 - TRBV6-5 CASTKGRGTEAFF TGTGCCAGCACCAAAGGACGGGGCACTGAAGCTTTCTTT
- TRBJ1-6 TRBD1 TRBV4-1 CASSPGQGAGSPLHF TGCGCCAGCAGCCCCGGACAGGGGGCAGGGTCACCCCTCCACTTT
- TRBJ2-7 TRBD2 TRBV28 CASRGTSGSYEQYF TGTGCCAGCAGGGGGACTAGCGGGAGTTACGAGCAGTACTTC
- TRBJ2-3 - TRBV9 CASSTRTSTDTQYF TGTGCCAGCAGCACCAGGACTAGCACAGATACGCAGTATTTT
- TRBJ1-2 - TRBV5-4 CASRSFLAGGYTF TGTGCCAGCAGGAGCTTTCTAGCGGGTGGCTACACCTTC
- TRBJ2-5 TRBD2 TRBV15 CATRRLAAPQETQYF TGTGCCACCAGAAGACTAGCGGCCCCCCAAGAGACCCAGTACTTC
- TRBJ2-7 TRBD2 TRBV27 CASRQRESYEQYF TGTGCCAGCAGGCAGCGGGAGTCCTACGAGCAGTACTTC
once TRBJ2-4 TRBD2 TRBV7-8 CASSQAGGTSKNIQYF TGTGCCAGCAGCCAAGCGGGGGGTACGAGCAAAAACATTCAGTACTTC
- TRBJ2-2 TRBD1 TRBV6-5 CASRADRGGTGELFF TGTGCCAGCAGAGCCGACAGGGGAGGCACCGGGGAGCTGTTTTTT
- TRBJ1-1 - TRBV7-3 CASSFNLKGVGYNTEAFF TGTGCCAGCAGCTTTAATTTGAAGGGAGTAGGTTATAACACTGAAGCTTTCTTT
few TRBJ2-7 TRBD2 TRBV4-1 CASSQTSGYSYEQYF TGCGCCAGCAGCCAGACTAGCGGGTACTCCTACGAGCAGTACTTC
- TRBJ2-1 TRBD2 TRBV27 CASSLFAGGDFNEQFF TGTGCCAGCAGTTTATTTGCGGGAGGTGACTTCAATGAGCAGTTCTTC
- TRBJ2-3 TRBD2 TRBV27 CASSSPSGRAVNIDTQYF TGTGCCAGCAGTTCCCCTAGCGGGAGGGCCGTCAACATAGATACGCAGTATTTT
- TRBJ1-1 TRBD1 TRBV9 CASSAGTGVNTEAFF TGTGCCAGCAGCGCCGGGACAGGGGTGAACACTGAAGCTTTCTTT
few TRBJ1-2 - TRBV6-5 CASSYSGQFYGYTF TGTGCCAGCAGTTACTCAGGACAGTTTTATGGCTACACCTTC
- TRBJ1-1 - TRBV6-5 CASSYSTRGTEAFF TGTGCCAGCAGTTACTCGACACGGGGCACTGAAGCTTTCTTT
- TRBJ2-7 - TRBV27 CASSSDTYSYEQYF TGTGCCAGCAGCTCTGACACCTACTCCTACGAGCAGTACTTC
- TRBJ2-7 - TRBV7-2 CASSLAGGISSYEQYF TGTGCCAGCAGCTTAGCGGGGGGTATCAGCTCCTACGAGCAGTACTTC
few TRBJ1-4 TRBD1 TRBV2 CASREGQHATNEKLFF TGTGCCAGCAGAGAGGGACAGCACGCAACTAATGAAAAACTGTTTTTT
- TRBJ1-1 - TRBV27 CASSFLSNTEAFF TGTGCCAGCAGTTTTCTTAGCAACACTGAAGCTTTCTTT
- TRBJ2-7 - TRBV7-9 CASSFSSGLPAYEQYF TGTGCCAGCAGCTTCTCCTCAGGGCTCCCCGCCTACGAGCAGTACTTC
- TRBJ2-7 - TRBV15 CATSYPGRGAWEQYF TGTGCCACCAGCTATCCCGGCAGGGGGGCTTGGGAGCAGTACTTC
- TRBJ2-1 TRBD1 TRBV7-3 CASSQDRGTNEQFF TGTGCCAGCAGCCAGGACAGGGGGACCAATGAGCAGTTCTTC
few TRBJ1-1 TRBD1 TRBV6-1 CASLDRGRRGTEAFF TGTGCCAGCCTGGACAGGGGGCGCCGGGGGACTGAAGCTTTCTTT